These 3 T cell receptor beta chains came from one sample sequenced in a study of follicular helper T cells after annual influenza vaccination. Only in-frame clones appear in the TCRdb table, and some are missing; sequencing was by immunoSEQ multiplex PCR. Of several thousand clones in the sample, just under 80% are singletons; the top ten hold over 3%. The time point here: 2014-2015 season, pre-vaccination. The starting material was CXCR5+ CD38- circulating T follicular helper cells from blood, obtained on the day of influenza vaccination. Subset denoted: circulating Tfh, non-naive CD4+CXCR5+PD-1+ (ICOS+CD38+ or ICOS-CD38-). The receptors derive from an adult who received the influenza vaccine.

This sequence joins TRBV28 and TRBJ1-5; 7 bases align to TRBD1. Germline-derived CDR1 and CDR2 are MDHEN and SYDVKM. The CDR3 is 15 residues long. The V gene end was trimmed by 6 bases and the J gene end by 1 base; junction bases not matched to a gene: 6. CDR3: CASRNNRGSNQPQHF. The CDR3 nucleotides read TGTGCCAGCAGAAATAACAGGGGAAGCAATCAGCCCCAGCATTTT. The full variable domain, in which reference TRBV28 and TRBJ1-5 provide the parts outside the CDR3, is DVKVTQSSRYLVKRTGEKVFLECVQDMDHENMFWYRQDPGLGLRLIYFSYDVKMKEKGDIPEGYSVSREKKERFSLILESASTNQTSMYLCASRNNRGSNQPQHFGDGTRLSIL.

The chain recombines TRBV28 with TRBJ1-5, with 9 bases matching TRBD1. The CDR3 runs to 16 residues. With V trimmed by 7 bases and J by 2 bases, 9 bases remained unmatched. Germline V gene lookup returns CDR1 MDHEN and CDR2 SYDVKM. CDR3 protein: CASTHLQGAGNQPQHF. Here the CDR3 DNA reads TGTGCCAGCACCCACCTACAGGGGGCGGGCAATCAGCCCCAGCATTTT.

The CDR3 region has the DNA TGTGCCAGTACCCCGGGCAGGGTTCACACTGAAGCTTTCTTT. Translation: CASTPGRVHTEAFF. The rearrangement uses TRBV19 and TRBJ1-1, with TRBD1 as a possible D gene (5 bases). The CDR3 contains 14 residues. CDR1 and CDR2 (germline): LNHDA, SQIVND (reference sequence). V lost 7 bases and J 3 bases, leaving 15 bases between the germline ends.